These T cell receptor beta chains were read from a single sample in a study of shared clonotypes between healthy human individuals. The protocol was immunoSEQ multiplex PCR, while the TCRdb copy is restricted to in-frame clones and leaves out a portion. The table shows 2,500,000 or so clones, with about nine tenths occurring only once. The sample taken for sequencing was naive CD4+ T cells from PBMCs. The receptors originated from a man aged 18 to 30 in good health. Some clones in this sample may be carry-over from other donors' samples. Both conserved end residues are part of each CDR3.

V gene: TRBV5-5
J gene: TRBJ1-1
CDR3 protein: CASSLGTGYTEAFF

V gene: TRBV2
J gene: TRBJ2-7
CDR3 protein: CAIGQGIQYEQYF

V gene: TRBV7-2
J gene: TRBJ1-2
CDR3 protein: CASSPGPEIYGYTF

V gene: TRBV11-2
J gene: TRBJ1-1
CDR3 protein: CASSLAGTAGAEAFF

V gene: TRBV7-3
J gene: TRBJ2-2
CDR3 protein: CASSLRRGGAGELFF

V gene: TRBV28
J gene: TRBJ2-2
CDR3 protein: CASSLRFGAVGTGELFF

V gene: TRBV11-2
J gene: TRBJ2-7
CDR3 protein: CASSGGQTGEQYF

V gene: TRBV29-1
J gene: TRBJ2-5
CDR3 protein: CSVESGGQETQYF

V gene: TRBV30
J gene: TRBJ1-1
CDR3 protein: CACRQETEAFF

V gene: TRBV18
J gene: TRBJ2-5
CDR3 protein: CASSRYREEETQYF

V gene: TRBV4-1
J gene: TRBJ1-1
CDR3 protein: CASSHLHLGNTEAFF

V gene: TRBV7-2
J gene: TRBJ2-4
CDR3 protein: CASSLGGSIAKNIQYF

V gene: TRBV5-1
J gene: TRBJ2-7
CDR3 protein: CASSPRGQDYEQYF

V gene: TRBV7-3
J gene: TRBJ2-2
CDR3 protein: CASSLNPNTGELFF

V gene: TRBV19
J gene: TRBJ2-1
CDR3 protein: CASRFRTAHEQFF

V gene: TRBV11-3
J gene: TRBJ2-6
CDR3 protein: CASSPWTGSGANVLTF

V gene: TRBV7-7
J gene: TRBJ2-5
CDR3 protein: CASSCRQGPGLAGASLETQYF

V gene: TRBV29-1
J gene: TRBJ2-3
CDR3 protein: CSVGAAGDQDTQYF

V gene: TRBV15
J gene: TRBJ2-6
CDR3 protein: CATSRATGSLGSGANVLTF

V gene: TRBV5-4
J gene: TRBJ1-3
CDR3 protein: CASSLSTGTGNTIYF

V gene: TRBV28
J gene: TRBJ2-7
CDR3 protein: CASSRGGIGGSHEQYF

V gene: TRBV28
J gene: TRBJ2-1
CDR3 protein: CASSPAGSNSYNEQFF

V gene: TRBV18
J gene: TRBJ1-2
CDR3 protein: CASSPYQGVYGYTF

V gene: TRBV5-8
J gene: TRBJ1-2
CDR3 protein: CASTFSRGFGYGYTF

V gene: TRBV28
J gene: TRBJ2-1
CDR3 protein: CASSFHLAGSQEEQFF

V gene: TRBV7-8
J gene: TRBJ2-7
CDR3 protein: CASSLRGRPDEQYF

V gene: TRBV5-3
J gene: TRBJ1-5
CDR3 protein: CARRSGQGGTRSNQPQHF

V gene: TRBV16
J gene: TRBJ1-5
CDR3 protein: CASSQSGSGLGQPQHF

V gene: TRBV30
J gene: TRBJ1-2
CDR3 protein: CASSDYGYTF

V gene: TRBV9
J gene: TRBJ2-1
CDR3 protein: CASSVSSEITYNEQFF

V gene: TRBV6-5
J gene: TRBJ2-2
CDR3 protein: CASSYGLTGELFF

V gene: TRBV6-1
J gene: TRBJ2-3
CDR3 protein: CASSEVRVDTQYF

V gene: TRBV5-4
J gene: TRBJ2-7
CDR3 protein: CASSQTGTDYEQYF

V gene: TRBV4-1
J gene: TRBJ2-1
CDR3 protein: CASSQDDRGSYNEQFF

V gene: TRBV7-2
J gene: TRBJ1-1
CDR3 protein: CASSPGTFHTEAFF

V gene: TRBV6-1
J gene: TRBJ2-1
CDR3 protein: CASSEASAGTTDEQFF

V gene: TRBV27
J gene: TRBJ1-2
CDR3 protein: CASKETGTGVHGYTF

V gene: TRBV15
J gene: TRBJ2-1
CDR3 protein: CATSRGGSAHNEQFF

V gene: TRBV7-2
J gene: TRBJ1-4
CDR3 protein: CASSADSATNEKLFF

V gene: TRBV7-2
J gene: TRBJ2-5
CDR3 protein: CASSLEVGTQYF

V gene: TRBV30
J gene: TRBJ2-5
CDR3 protein: CAGCRGLAETQYF

V gene: TRBV5-1
J gene: TRBJ2-7
CDR3 protein: CASSSGTAYEQYF

V gene: TRBV7-3
J gene: TRBJ2-2
CDR3 protein: CASSLRTASRTGELFF

V gene: TRBV9
J gene: TRBJ2-3
CDR3 protein: CASSVETGDTQYF

V gene: TRBV6-4
J gene: TRBJ2-2
CDR3 protein: CASSGAASPNTGELFF

V gene: TRBV27
J gene: TRBJ2-7
CDR3 protein: CASSLRPSTGQGSYEQYF

V gene: TRBV9
J gene: TRBJ2-1
CDR3 protein: CASSVGGLADYNEQFF

V gene: TRBV6-6
J gene: TRBJ1-2
CDR3 protein: CASRPDSDGYTF

V gene: TRBV6-6
J gene: TRBJ2-3
CDR3 protein: CATDRQASTDTQYF

V gene: TRBV4-1
J gene: TRBJ2-1
CDR3 protein: CASSQLRSNEQFF

V gene: TRBV7-8
J gene: TRBJ2-2
CDR3 protein: CASRPAGTHRGTGELFF

V gene: TRBV12-5
J gene: TRBJ2-7
CDR3 protein: CASGSRQGGDATLPSYEQYF

V gene: TRBV7-2
J gene: TRBJ1-1
CDR3 protein: CASSLGGQMNTEAFF